The clone carrying this TCR beta chain has only a few counts. Study members were between about 18 and 100 years old and lived in about two dozen US regions. Participant reports of clinical history set cohort assignment. The sample originates from a study of blood T cell repertoires in COVID-19. Study-level information: The analysed material was cDNA or gDNA that came from T cells, B-cell-depleted T cells, or PBMCs.

Trimming cost V 4 bases and J 6 bases; bases outside gene matches: 4. From germline, CDR1 is SGHNT and CDR2 YYREEE (reference sequence). The length of the CDR3 is 14 residues. Original handling: Quantification of nucleated cells was approximated via reference gene primer amplification. The table came from immunoSEQ multiplex PCR; TCRdb's copy has only in-frame clones and leaves some out. V and J calls and clone size are as listed in that table; D and trimming were resolved from the DNA. The sample yields about 460,000 clones, approximately 90% seen once. V usage is TRBV5-4 and J usage is TRBJ1-6; 7 bases are a match to TRBD1. The specimen sequenced was PBMCs or T cells enriched from blood (not recorded which). The source is a woman aged 55-69 years who had recovered from COVID-19. Written as DNA, the CDR3 is TGTGCCAGCAGCACCCGACAGGGTAATTCACCCCTCCACTTT. Protein product: CASSTRQGNSPLHF.